These 29 T cell receptor beta chains share one sample of origin, sequenced in a study of vaccination and CD4 T cells after COVID-19. At the Johns Hopkins FTIC core, DNA taken from cultured CD4+ T cells was sequenced by way of the Oncomine TCR Beta short-read assay. From the PCR reads, TCRdb called clonotypes with MiXCR, one entry per CDR3 protein. Here the sample spans over 20,000 distinct CDR3 sequences, about 46% being singletons. Treatment denoted: roughly 11-day PBMC culture with coronavirus spike peptide pools or control peptides (ViraFEST assay). These receptors are not linked to any known antigen. Sequenced input: CD4+ T cells from blood, cultured in vitro. The origin of the receptors is a human donor who had recovered from COVID-19.

The rearrangement links TRBV27 to TRBJ1-1, with D tentatively TRBD1 (5 bases). The V end lost 4 bases, the J end lost 6 bases, and 18 bases lay between the germline ends. CDR1 is MNHEY and CDR2 is SMNVEV in the germline V gene (reference sequence). The CDR3 extends over 15 amino acids. CDR3 nucleotide sequence: TGTGCCAGCAGTTATACCCAAACGGGGCGCGCTGAAGCTTTCTTT. It encodes CASSYTQTGRAEAFF.

The CDR3 region has the DNA TGTGCCAGCAGTGGGACAGGGGGCTTCAGGCAGCCCCAGCATTTT. Protein sequence: CASSGTGGFRQPQHF. The chain employs TRBV6-2 or TRBV6-3 and TRBJ1-5, with 12 bases fitting TRBD1. Trimming cost V 5 bases and J 7 bases; bases outside gene matches: 6. Germline V lookup: CDR1 MNHEY, CDR2 SVGEGT. This CDR3 has 15 amino acids.

This clonotype was seen only a few times. The CDR3 coding sequence is TGCAGTGCTAGCGTTGCGGGGGACAACACTGAAGCTTTCTTT. Its protein product is CSASVAGDNTEAFF. The V and J genes are TRBV20-1 and TRBJ1-1; TRBD1 is a possible D gene (5 bases). V gave up 3 bases and J gave up 2 bases, with 13 bases separating them. This CDR3 spans 14 amino acids. Germline CDR1 is DFQATT and CDR2 is SNEGSKA (reference sequence).

As concerns this clonotype: One end of the junction varies from germline; a read error may be responsible. The genes are TRBV7-9 and TRBJ2-5; 8 bases match TRBD1. The germline CDR1 and CDR2 sequences are SEHNR and FQNEAQ (reference sequence). This CDR3 region has 14 residues. The CDR3 sequence: CASSLMTGAETRYF. DNA for the CDR3: TGTGCCAGCAGCTTGATGACAGGGGCAGAGACCCGGTACTTC.

This chain connects TRBV20-1 to TRBJ1-5, with D hard to call. The CDR3 covers 16 residues. Deletions cut 5 bases from V and 0 bases from J, with 17 bases between. Germline CDR1 and CDR2: DFQATT and SNEGSKA (reference sequence). DNA of the CDR3: TGCAGTGCTGGCCTGCGGCAGCGAAATAGCAATCAGCCCCAGCATTTT. This encodes CSAGLRQRNSNQPQHF.

The chain combines TRBV7-9 with TRBJ1-2; D uncertain. Germline V gene lookup returns CDR1 SEHNR and CDR2 FQNEAQ (reference sequence). V lost 3 bases and J lost 4, with 12 bases in between. The CDR3 spans 14 residues. Here the CDR3 reads CASSFESLGYGYTF. CDR3 bases: TGTGCCAGCAGCTTCGAGTCCCTTGGCTATGGCTACACCTTC.

The chain couples TRBV7-2 to TRBJ2-4, with 13 bases identical to TRBD2. V lost 1 base to trimming and J lost 7 bases; unmatched junction nucleotides: 16. This CDR3 is built from 20 residues. Per the germline V gene, CDR1 is SGHTA and CDR2 is FQGNSA. The CDR3, as DNA: TGTGCCAGCAGCTTAGTTCGCGGACTAGCGGGGGCGCCCCGGGAGAACATTCAGTACTTC. This codes for CASSLVRGLAGAPRENIQYF.

This clonotype was observed a handful of times. The rearrangement links TRBV4-1 to TRBJ2-7; D is ambiguous. Germline CDR1 and CDR2: MGHRA and YSYEKL. This CDR3 contains 16 residues. V lost 0 bases and J 4 bases, leaving 16 bases between the germline ends. CDR3 coding DNA: TGCGCCAGCAGCCAAGAACGGGTGGGGTCTGGGTACGAGCAGTACTTC. Translating it yields CASSQERVGSGYEQYF.

The chain combines TRBV6-5 with TRBJ1-5; D gene ambiguous. Trimming shortened V by 0 bases and J by 3 bases, and 3 bases separated the two germline ends. CDR1 and CDR2 from the germline V gene are MNHEY and SVGAGI. CDR3 size: 13 residues. CDR3 in DNA: TGTGCCAGCAGTTACTCGTACAATCAGCCCCAGCATTTT. Amino acids: CASSYSYNQPQHF.

This sequence joins TRBV29-1 and TRBJ2-7, with D possibly matching TRBD1 (6 bases). Trimming cost V 5 bases and J 0 bases, with 14 bases left between them. In germline, CDR1 is SQVTM, CDR2 ANQGSEA. CDR3 length: 14 amino acids. CDR3 protein: CSVSSGASSYEQYF. The CDR3 region has the DNA TGCAGCGTTAGCTCAGGGGCAAGCTCCTACGAGCAGTACTTC.

The chain combines TRBV5-4 with TRBJ1-6; D perhaps matches TRBD1 (5 bases). The CDR3 extends over 14 amino acids. V lost 0 bases to trimming and J lost 10 bases, with 11 bases between them. Per germline, CDR1 SGHNT and CDR2 YYREEE (reference sequence). Here the CDR3 DNA reads TGTGCCAGCAGCTTGGACGCAGGGAGATCACCCCTCCACTTT. Translation gives CASSLDAGRSPLHF.

The chain uses TRBV27 and TRBJ2-3; D remains unclear. CDR3 length equals 13 residues. Germline-derived CDR1 and CDR2 are MNHEY and SMNVEV (reference sequence). Deletions cut 8 bases from V and 4 bases from J, with 13 bases between. The DNA for the CDR3 is TGTGCCAGCTCCCAATATACGCCAGATACGCAGTATTTT. Protein product: CASSQYTPDTQYF.

This clonotype appeared a few times. V gene TRBV7-2 combines with J gene TRBJ2-3; 8 bases agree with TRBD2. The germline gives CDR1 SGHTA, CDR2 FQGNSA. The V gene end was trimmed by 4 bases and the J gene end by 7 bases; junction bases not matched to a gene: 4. This CDR3 comprises 13 residues. The CDR3 nucleotides read TGTGCCAGCAGCTCGGCGGGGGGTTATACGCAGTATTTT. Translating gives CASSSAGGYTQYF.

The V gene is TRBV6-1, the J gene TRBJ1-1, with D uncertain. V dropped 5 bases and J dropped 3 bases, with 16 bases sitting between them. The CDR3 is 15 residues long. Germline CDR1 MNHNS, CDR2 SASEGT. In DNA, the CDR3 is TGTGCCAGCAGTACCCGAACAGTGGCGGACACTGAAGCTTTCTTT. Translation gives CASSTRTVADTEAFF.

This clonotype was seen more than once but under ten times. At one end the junction does not follow the germline gene, possibly because of a read error. The CDR3 reads CASGKSGANVLTF. The DNA of the CDR3 is TGTGCCAGCGGGAAATCTGGGGCCAACGTCTTGACTTTC. The chain employs TRBV6-4 and TRBJ2-6, with a weak D call TRBD1 (5 bases). This CDR3 region has 13 residues. The germline V gene has CDR1 MRHNA and CDR2 SNTAGT.

This chain uses TRBV28 with TRBJ1-2; tentatively, D is TRBD1 (5 bases). V was shortened by 5 bases and J by 7 bases, with 17 bases between the two germline ends. Germline V lookup: CDR1 MDHEN, CDR2 SYDVKM. The CDR3 runs to 14 residues. CDR3 coding DNA: TGTGCCAGCAGTCGTAGGCAGGGATGGACTGGCTACACCTTC. This codes for CASSRRQGWTGYTF.

This clonotype was observed a single time. This sequence joins TRBV11-3 and TRBJ2-5; D assignment may be TRBD1 or TRBD2 (5 bases each). V lost 1 base to trimming and J lost 4 bases, with 19 bases between them. Germline V gene sequence: CDR1 SGHNT, CDR2 YENEEA. The CDR3 runs 17 residues. The CDR3 loop reads CASSLGRGELVRETQYF. CDR3 DNA: TGTGCCAGCAGCTTAGGACGGGGCGAATTGGTCCGAGAGACCCAGTACTTC. The full variable domain, in which reference TRBV11-3 and TRBJ2-5 provide the parts outside the CDR3, is EAGVVQSPRYKIIEKKQPVAFWCNPISGHNTLYWYLQNLGQGPELLIRYENEEAVDDSQLPKDRFSAERLKGVDSTLKIQPAELGDSAVYLCASSLGRGELVRETQYFGPGTRLLVL.

By its share, this clonotype is medium-sized. The chain is built from TRBV20-1 and TRBJ2-3, with D possibly TRBD2 on 6 matching bases. This CDR3 contains 14 residues. V lost 1 base to trimming and J lost 6 bases, with 14 bases between them. Germline CDR1 and CDR2: DFQATT and SNEGSKA (reference sequence). In DNA, the CDR3 is TGCAGTGCTAGAGGGCGACTAGTGAGGGATACGCAGTATTTT. Its translation: CSARGRLVRDTQYF.

This clonotype was observed a single time. The chain's CDR3 is CASSVTSEGGTDTQYF. Written as DNA, the CDR3 is TGTGCCAGCAGCGTTACTAGCGAGGGAGGCACAGATACGCAGTATTTT. The chain is built from TRBV9 and TRBJ2-3; 7 bases map to TRBD2. Trimming at V came to 2 bases and at J to 1 base, leaving 7 bases not matched to a gene. The CDR3 consists of 16 residues. Germline CDR1 SGDLS, CDR2 YYNGEE.

This clonotype showed up just a few times. This rearrangement joins TRBV6-1 to TRBJ1-6; tentatively, D is TRBD1 (5 bases). Trimming took off 7 bases at V and 10 bases at J, with 20 bases between the two ends. CDR3 length equals 15 residues. Germline V lookup: CDR1 MNHNS, CDR2 SASEGT. The CDR3 region is CASTPRGRVVSPLHF. The CDR3 DNA follows: TGTGCCAGCACCCCGCGGGGGAGGGTGGTATCACCCCTCCACTTT.

The chain employs TRBV20-1 and TRBJ2-6; TRBD2 agrees at 7 bases. Germline V CDR1 and CDR2: DFQATT, SNEGSKA (reference sequence). V was pared by 6 bases and J by 2 bases, with 4 bases of the junction left unmatched. The CDR3 covers 14 residues. In nucleotides, the CDR3 is TGCAGTGCGGGCGCGGGGGCTGGGGCCAACGTCCTGACTTTC. Translation: CSAGAGAGANVLTF.

This clonotype appeared once. The J gene is TRBJ1-6, the V gene TRBV5-4; 8 nucleotides line up with TRBD1. The CDR3 is made up of 14 amino acids. With V trimmed by 5 bases and J by 13 bases, 11 bases remained unmatched. Germline CDR1 and CDR2: SGHNT and YYREEE (reference sequence). The CDR3 region is CASRQGDSFSPLHF. As DNA, the CDR3 is TGTGCCAGCAGACAGGGGGACAGCTTTAGTCCCCTCCACTTT.

This clonotype was seen a handful of times. V gene TRBV6-2 or TRBV6-3 combines with J gene TRBJ1-1; 9 bases are a match to TRBD1. CDR1 and CDR2 (germline): MNHEY, SVGEGT. This CDR3 has 16 residues. With V trimmed by 2 bases and J by 0 bases, 4 bases remained unmatched. DNA for the CDR3: TGTGCCAGCAGTTACGCACAGGGGGCGTTGAACACTGAAGCTTTCTTT. Amino acids: CASSYAQGALNTEAFF.

This clonotype appeared a few times. The chain uses TRBV27 and TRBJ2-3; 8 bases line up with TRBD2. The CDR3 totals 17 residues. The V and J ends lost 5 bases and 2 bases, in that order; junction bases with no gene match: 12. Per germline, CDR1 MNHEY and CDR2 SMNVEV (reference sequence). The CDR3 loop reads CASSLPTLAGSTDTQYF. The CDR3 DNA is TGTGCCAGCAGTCTTCCCACTCTAGCGGGTTCCACAGATACGCAGTATTTT.

The rearrangement uses TRBV7-2 and TRBJ2-6; 10 bases are shared with TRBD1. CDR1 is SGHTA, CDR2 FQGNSA, per germline. The J segment lost 9 bases and the V segment lost 4 bases, leaving 27 bases of the junction unmatched. The CDR3 has 22 amino acids. CDR3 residues: CASSSRGGWGIGTGVLNNVLTF. Here the CDR3 DNA reads TGTGCCAGCAGCTCCCGGGGGGGGTGGGGAATTGGGACAGGGGTGCTAAACAACGTCCTGACTTTC.

This chain joins TRBV28 and TRBJ2-6, with D possibly TRBD2 on 5 matching bases. Germline-derived CDR1 and CDR2 are MDHEN and SYDVKM. The CDR3 extends over 15 amino acids. Trimming cost V 6 bases and J 2 bases, with 11 bases left between them. The CDR3 region has the DNA TGTGCCAGCAGCACCCTGCGGGCTGGGGCCAACGTCCTGACTTTC. It encodes CASSTLRAGANVLTF.

The table lists this clonotype with a few counts. The genes are TRBV20-1 and TRBJ2-7; TRBD2 agrees at 10 bases. J was trimmed by 3 bases and V by 8 bases; bases with no gene match: 10. The CDR3 contains 14 residues. Germline V gene data show CDR1 as DFQATT and CDR2 as SNEGSKA (reference sequence). As DNA, the CDR3 is TGCAGTACCATAGACAAGCGGGAGGGCTACGAGCAGTACTTC. Its protein product is CSTIDKREGYEQYF.

This clonotype has just a few counts. The V call is TRBV6-1, the J call TRBJ2-5, with TRBD1 as a possible D gene (5 bases). With 5 bases removed from V and 4 bases from J, the gap between germline ends came to 17 bases. Germline V gene sequence: CDR1 MNHNS, CDR2 SASEGT. CDR3 length equals 15 residues. The CDR3 region is CASSLGVGSLETQYF. The DNA for the CDR3 is TGTGCCAGCAGTCTAGGGGTTGGCAGTCTAGAGACCCAGTACTTC.

This clonotype came up once. The gene calls are TRBV5-1 and TRBJ2-7; TRBD2 agrees at 7 bases. V lost 5 bases and J lost 7; bases outside the gene matches: 9. The CDR3 is 13 residues long. Germline lookup yields CDR1 SGHRS and CDR2 YFSETQ. CDR3 sequence reads: CASRVGRGDEQYF. CDR3 nucleotide sequence: TGCGCCAGCAGGGTGGGGAGGGGCGATGAGCAGTACTTC. The full variable domain, with the rest looked up from reference TRBV5-1 and TRBJ2-7, is KAGVTQTPRYLIKTRGQQVTLSCSPISGHRSVSWYQQTPGQGLQFLFEYFSETQRNKGNFPGRFSGRQFSNSRSEMNVSTLELGDSALYLCASRVGRGDEQYFGPGTRLTVT.